One and the same sample provided the 10 T cell receptor beta chains below, sequenced in a study of T cell repertoires in cytomegalovirus infection. One entry per CDR3 protein results from TCRdb running MiXCR on the reads. Of roughly 500,000 distinct CDR3 sequences listed, about 11% are singletons. The sample taken for sequencing was PBMCs. The receptors shown here come from a human donor in good health (CMV status not recorded). Some clones in this sample may be carry-over from other donors' samples.

Ten or more counts support this clonotype. Here the CDR3 reads CASSEKALNTEAFF. The CDR3 DNA reads as TGTGCCAGCAGTGAGAAGGCCTTGAACACTGAAGCTTTCTTT. The chain combines TRBV2 with TRBJ1-1; no reliable D call. CDR1 is SNHLY, CDR2 FYNNEI, per germline. V was clipped by 3 bases and J by 0 bases, with 8 bases between them. The CDR3 covers 14 residues.

This clonotype has only a few counts. The chain couples TRBV10-3 to TRBJ1-5; no clear D. The V end was cut by 8 bases, the J end by 4 bases, with 9 bases between. Germline assignment: CDR1 ENHRY and CDR2 SYGVKD. This CDR3 contains 12 residues. The CDR3 DNA reads as TGTGCCATCGGATTGGAGAATCAGCCCCAGCATTTT. Its translation is CAIGLENQPQHF.

This clonotype was seen ten or more times. The V call is TRBV19, the J call TRBJ2-1, with 12 bases that match TRBD2. Losses at the gene ends were 1 base for V and 2 bases for J; bases not matched to a gene: 3. This CDR3 contains 17 residues. CDR1 LNHDA and CDR2 SQIVND come from the germline V gene (reference sequence). The CDR3 DNA follows: TGTGCCAGTAGTATAGCCGGGACTAGCGGGCCCTACAATGAGCAGTTCTTC. Its translation is CASSIAGTSGPYNEQFF.

There are many counts of this clonotype. V and J are TRBV14 and TRBJ1-2; no firm D call. The germline V gene has CDR1 SGHDN and CDR2 FVKESK. V was pared by 4 bases and J by 8 bases, with 17 bases between. The CDR3 has 14 amino acids. In DNA, the CDR3 is TGTGCCAGCAGCCCAGGCCCGGGATCGATCGGCTACACCTTC. This translates into CASSPGPGSIGYTF.

This clonotype occurred many times. V is TRBV12-3 or TRBV12-4 and J is TRBJ1-5, with a possible D match to TRBD1 (5 bases). The V and J ends lost 6 bases and 2 bases respectively, with 8 bases between them. The CDR3 sequence is 13 residues long. The CDR3 reads CASRGEGNQPQHF. CDR3 in DNA: TGTGCCAGCAGGGGGGAGGGCAATCAGCCCCAGCATTTT.

This clonotype was seen once. The gene calls are TRBV2 and TRBJ1-4; the D is unclear. The germline V gene encodes CDR1 SNHLY and CDR2 FYNNEI. The germline V and J ends were trimmed by 6 bases and 4 bases, with 9 bases remaining between them. The CDR3 loop spans 13 amino acids. CDR3 protein: CASSGVGNEKLFF. CDR3 nucleotide sequence: TGTGCCAGCAGCGGAGTCGGTAATGAAAAACTGTTTTTT.

There are many counts of this clonotype. The genes are TRBV12-3 or TRBV12-4 and TRBJ2-3, with D possibly being TRBD1 (6 bases). The V gene lost 8 bases and the J gene lost 8 bases, with 20 bases spanning the gap. This CDR3 has 14 residues. CDR3 bases: TGTGCCAGCTCTTCCTCCACAGGGATAGGTACGCAGTATTTT. It encodes CASSSSTGIGTQYF.

There are many counts of this clonotype. V is TRBV7-9 and J is TRBJ2-1; 7 bases line up with TRBD2. Germline trimming cut 11 bases from V and 3 bases from J; bases unmatched to any gene: 4. The CDR3 has 12 residues. Per germline, CDR1 SEHNR and CDR2 FQNEAQ (reference sequence). The CDR3 coding sequence is TGTGCCGGGACGGGGGGCTACAATGAGCAGTTCTTC. This sequence encodes CAGTGGYNEQFF. The entire variable domain, with the rest obtained from reference TRBV7-9 and TRBJ2-1, is as follows: DTGVSQNPRHKITKRGQNVTFRCDPISEHNRLYWYRQTLGQGPEFLTYFQNEAQLEKSRLLSDRFSAERPKGSFSTLEIQRTEQGDSAMYLCAGTGGYNEQFFGPGTRLTVL.

The CDR3 DNA sequence: TGTGCCAGCAGTGCTCCGGGACATTGGGGGGAGGGCACTGAAGCTTTCTTT. As protein: CASSAPGHWGEGTEAFF. The J gene is TRBJ1-1, the V gene TRBV27, with a weak D call TRBD1 (6 bases). The CDR3 totals 17 residues. Trimming cost V 5 bases and J 4 bases, with 23 bases left between them. Germline V gene data show CDR1 as MNHEY and CDR2 as SMNVEV (reference sequence).

This clonotype showed up just a few times. J is TRBJ2-7 and V is TRBV6-2 or TRBV6-3; weak D call: TRBD2 (6 bases). CDR3 length: 14 amino acids. V lost 0 bases and J 2 bases, leaving 8 bases between the germline ends. Per the germline V gene, CDR1 is MNHEY and CDR2 is SVGEGT. CDR3 bases: TGTGCCAGCAGTTACTCCCGGGAGACCTACGAGCAGTACTTC. Protein: CASSYSRETYEQYF.